This TCR beta chain was captured by sequencing in a study of T cell repertoires in cytomegalovirus infection. Across the whole study: Public TCR beta signatures were indicative of both CMV infection and a matching HLA type. Study-wide results and caveats: HLA-C-restricted CMV-specific TCR beta clonotypes prevailed in the ex vivo response.

TCRdb re-called the reads through MiXCR, storing one row per CDR3 protein. The table includes some 900,000 distinct CDR3 sequences, 32% detected once. For this clonotype: Its antigen remains unidentified.

The CDR3 runs 13 residues. Germline trimming cut 5 bases from V and 10 bases from J; bases unmatched to any gene: 7. Germline assignment: CDR1 SGHTA and CDR2 FQGTGA. Sequencing used cultured CD8+ T cells from PBMCs, obtained from culture after CMV antigen stimulation. This clonotype was sampled from a human donor in good health (CMV status not recorded). Some clones in this sample may be carry-over from other donors' samples. The chain employs TRBV7-3 and TRBJ1-5, with 8 bases aligning to TRBD1. CDR3 nucleotides: TGTGCCAGCAGCAATACAGGGGGTGGCCCCCAGCATTTT. Its protein product is CASSNTGGGPQHF.